This T cell receptor beta chain is from a study of PD-L1 blockade in urothelial cancer. Overall study: Prior chemotherapy regimens per patient numbered 0 to 3.

Described time point: pretreatment peripheral blood. Sequencing was performed with immunoSEQ multiplex PCR; in TCRdb, only in-frame clones are kept and a portion is missing. Among under 70,000 clones, 75% to 85% were seen once, and the ten largest hold 1.6%. Germline CDR1 and CDR2: MNHNY and SVGAGI (reference sequence). The V segment lost 8 bases and the J segment 7 bases; nucleotides outside the gene matches: 4. The CDR3 sequence is 12 residues long. The clonotype originates from a man between 65 and 85 years old with urothelial cancer. Sequencing was performed on PBMCs, taken around atezolizumab (anti-PD-L1) treatment. V and J are TRBV6-6 and TRBJ1-5; 8 bases are shared with TRBD1. The DNA for the CDR3 is TGTGCCAGCGGCGACAGGGGACAGCCCCAGCATTTT. It specifies CASGDRGQPQHF.